This T cell receptor beta chain emerged from a study of T cells after yellow fever vaccination. Whole-study results and caveats: Peaking faster, on day 5 versus 15, the secondary response was nonetheless weaker. Reappearance after the booster was observed for most primary-vaccination clones (about 96% CD4, around 90% CD8).

The trim removed 9 bases at V and 5 bases at J, leaving 3 bases unmatched. This CDR3 comprises 12 residues. Germline V gene sequence: CDR1 MNHEY, CDR2 SVGAGI. With respect to this clonotype: Its target is not known.

TCRdb reprocessed the 5' RACE reads with MiXCR, giving one entry per CDR3 protein. This table holds hundreds of thousands of distinct CDR3 sequences, 7% to 9% found once. Material: PBMCs, obtained approximately 40 days after the first yellow fever vaccination. The receptor was isolated from a man younger than 35 who received the YFV17D yellow fever vaccine. The V call is TRBV6-5, the J call TRBJ1-4; TRBD1 agrees at 7 bases. CDR3 in DNA: TGTGCCAGACAACAGGGGAATGAAAAACTGTTTTTT. Amino acids: CARQQGNEKLFF.